Sequencing of this T cell receptor beta chain was carried out in a study of control samples from healthy donors and cancer patients. This clone has only one observation. The ends were cut back, 5 bases at V and 0 bases at J, with 14 bases in the middle. Per the germline V gene, CDR1 is LNHDA and CDR2 is SQIVND (reference sequence). There are 16 residues in the CDR3. Generated by immunoSEQ multiplex PCR, the TCRdb table keeps only in-frame clones and is missing some. Seen here are 100,000 to 150,000 clones, about 94% observed once, and the top ten hold less than 4%. V and J are TRBV19 and TRBJ2-1; D is possibly TRBD2 (6 bases). The sample comprised blood. The TCR was taken from a man under 40 in good health. The CDR3 bases are TGTGCCAGTAGTGCTTACCGGGACTTCTCCTACAATGAGCAGTTCTTC. This encodes CASSAYRDFSYNEQFF.